The 27 T cell receptor beta chains in this list originate from one sample, sequenced in a study of cytomegalovirus exposure and HLA in healthy donors. The PCR made use of 60 Vbeta and 13 Jbeta primers. Sequencing was performed with immunoSEQ multiplex PCR; in TCRdb, only in-frame clones are kept and a portion is missing. The data show about 160,000 clones, and the top ten clones hold around 1.5%. Sequencing was performed on PBMCs. The receptors here all came from a woman in her forties or fifties in good health and CMV-seronegative.

The chain uses TRBV30 and TRBJ2-1; TRBD2 aligns across 12 bases. Germline V gives CDR1 GTSNPN, CDR2 SVGIG (reference sequence). The CDR3 runs to 19 residues. The V gene end was trimmed by 3 bases and the J gene end by 7 bases; junction bases not matched to a gene: 19. The CDR3 loop is CAWSTPTSGSRKFRNEQFF. The CDR3 DNA sequence: TGTGCCTGGAGCACCCCGACTAGCGGGAGTCGGAAATTTAGGAATGAGCAGTTCTTC. Full variable domain (missing parts from reference TRBV30 and TRBJ2-1): SQTIHQWPATLVQPVGSPLSLECTVEGTSNPNLYWYRQAAGRGLQLLFYSVGIGQISSEVPQNLSASRPQDRQFILSSKKLLLSDSGFYLCAWSTPTSGSRKFRNEQFFGPGTRLTVL.

The chain is built from TRBV6-5 and TRBJ1-4; 7 positions agree with TRBD1. The CDR3 spans 16 residues. V gave up 0 bases and J gave up 4 bases; unmatched junction bases: 5. Germline CDR1 and CDR2: MNHEY and SVGAGI. CDR3 loop: CASSYSTGTDNEKLFF. CDR3 coding DNA: TGTGCCAGCAGTTACTCGACCGGGACAGATAATGAAAAACTGTTTTTT.

The chain combines TRBV2 with TRBJ2-3; TRBD2 matches 9 bases. CDR1 and CDR2 (germline): SNHLY, FYNNEI. The CDR3 sequence is 17 residues long. V lost 2 bases to trimming and J lost 0 bases; unmatched junction nucleotides: 6. This chain's CDR3 is CASSELASGVSTDTQYF. For the CDR3, the DNA is TGTGCCAGCAGTGAATTGGCTAGCGGGGTTAGCACAGATACGCAGTATTTT.

This chain joins TRBV28 and TRBJ1-2; 9 bases agree with TRBD1. The CDR3 has 14 amino acids. Trimming at V came to 5 bases and at J to 8 bases, leaving 9 bases not matched to a gene. Germline values: CDR1 MDHEN, CDR2 SYDVKM. The chain's CDR3 is CASSTQTGGGGYTF. CDR3 in DNA: TGTGCCAGCAGTACCCAGACAGGGGGGGGAGGCTACACCTTC.

This rearrangement joins TRBV6-1 to TRBJ2-5, with 11 bases fitting TRBD2. CDR3 length: 17 residues. CDR1 and CDR2 from the germline V gene are MNHNS and SASEGT. Unmatched junction bases numbered 9, after V lost 3 bases and J lost 3 bases. The CDR3 DNA reads as TGTGCCAGCAGTGACTTTTTAGCGGGGGGGTTGAAAGAGACCCAGTACTTC. Protein: CASSDFLAGGLKETQYF.

V and J are TRBV19 and TRBJ2-7, with 8 bases fitting TRBD2. V shed 3 bases, J shed 3 bases, and the junction held 7 bases outside the gene matches. The CDR3 runs 15 residues. From germline, CDR1 is LNHDA and CDR2 SQIVND (reference sequence). The CDR3 bases are TGTGCCAGTAGTATTTCTAGCGGGCTTCTCTACGAGCAGTACTTC. Translated, it gives CASSISSGLLYEQYF.

The gene calls are TRBV15 and TRBJ2-7; 7 nucleotides agree with TRBD2. This CDR3 has 15 residues. Trimming cost V 2 bases and J 3 bases; bases outside gene matches: 7. Germline V CDR1 and CDR2: LNHNV, YYDKDF (reference sequence). The CDR3 here is CATSRPREGIYEQYF. CDR3 DNA: TGTGCCACCAGCAGACCCAGGGAGGGAATCTACGAGCAGTACTTC.

The rearrangement uses TRBV7-8 and TRBJ2-2, with 8 positions matching TRBD2. In germline, CDR1 is SGHVS, CDR2 FQNEAQ. The CDR3 has 18 residues. Unmatched junction bases numbered 7, after V lost 1 base and J lost 0 bases. The CDR3 is CASSLVLAEATNTGELFF. The CDR3 coding sequence is TGTGCCAGCAGCTTAGTACTAGCGGAGGCTACGAACACCGGGGAGCTGTTTTTT. The full variable domain, rest sourced from reference TRBV7-8 and TRBJ2-2, is GAGVSQSPRYKVAKRGQDVALRCDPISGHVSLFWYQQALGQGPEFLTYFQNEAQLDKSGLPSDRFFAERPEGSVSTLKIQRTQQEDSAVYLCASSLVLAEATNTGELFFGEGSRLTVL.

This chain uses TRBV28 with TRBJ2-1; 7 bases map to TRBD1. This CDR3 spans 14 amino acids. The V gene's germline CDR1 is MDHEN and CDR2 SYDVKM. V shed 5 bases, J shed 5 bases, and the junction held 6 bases outside the gene matches. The DNA for the CDR3 is TGTGCCAGCAGTAGACAGGGTCACGACAATGAGCAGTTCTTC. It specifies CASSRQGHDNEQFF.

This chain joins TRBV2 and TRBJ2-2, with D maybe TRBD2 (6 bases). The CDR3 is 14 residues long. The V and J ends lost 6 bases and 5 bases respectively, with 13 bases between them. CDR1 SNHLY and CDR2 FYNNEI come from the germline V gene. In nucleotides, the CDR3 is TGTGCCAGCAGCCAGGTCGGGAGAACCGGGGAGCTGTTTTTT. Translated, it gives CASSQVGRTGELFF.

V and J are TRBV27 and TRBJ2-1; no clear D. Germline values: CDR1 MNHEY, CDR2 SMNVEV (reference sequence). Trimming left V 7 bases short and J 5 bases short, with 6 bases between. The length of the CDR3 is 11 residues. In nucleotides, the CDR3 is TGTGCCAGCACCGGTCACAATGAGCAGTTCTTC. Protein sequence: CASTGHNEQFF.

V and J are TRBV18 and TRBJ2-5; perhaps TRBD1 as D (5 bases). This CDR3 has 14 amino acids. The V end was cut by 4 bases, the J end by 0 bases, with 9 bases between. Germline values: CDR1 KGHSH, CDR2 LQKENI. CDR3 nucleotide sequence: TGTGCCAGCTCACGAACAGGTTACCAAGAGACCCAGTACTTC. It is translated as CASSRTGYQETQYF.

V and J are TRBV7-3 and TRBJ2-3; 9 bases are shared with TRBD2. Germline CDR1 reads SGHTA; CDR2 reads FQGTGA. The V gene end was trimmed by 7 bases and the J gene end by 2 bases; junction bases not matched to a gene: 13. The CDR3 has 17 amino acids. In DNA form, the CDR3 reads TGTGCCAGCAATCATCGTCGCGGGAGGGACTTCACAGATACGCAGTATTTT. Translated: CASNHRRGRDFTDTQYF.

The gene calls are TRBV9 and TRBJ2-3; D may be TRBD1 (6 bases). CDR1 is SGDLS and CDR2 is YYNGEE in the germline V gene. The CDR3 sequence is 14 residues long. V dropped 0 bases and J dropped 4 bases, with 9 bases sitting between them. This CDR3 is CASSVGAGADTQYF. The CDR3 DNA reads as TGTGCCAGCAGCGTAGGGGCAGGGGCAGATACGCAGTATTTT.

This chain uses TRBV29-1 with TRBJ2-5; 10 positions match TRBD1. V was pared by 6 bases and J by 3 bases, with 4 bases of the junction left unmatched. The CDR3 runs 13 residues. CDR1 and CDR2 from the germline V gene are SQVTM and ANQGSEA. In nucleotides, the CDR3 is TGCAGCGTAATGACAGGGGGCGAAGAGACCCAGTACTTC. It specifies CSVMTGGEETQYF.

As regards this clone: The sample has other DNA sequences that encode this CDR3 too. This rearrangement joins TRBV19 to TRBJ1-2; the D gene is possibly TRBD1 (5 bases). The CDR3 has 13 residues. Germline CDR1 reads LNHDA; CDR2 reads SQIVND (reference sequence). Trimming removed 0 bases from V and 3 bases from J, with 5 bases in between. The CDR3 protein is CASSIDRDYGYTF. The CDR3 coding sequence is TGTGCCAGTAGTATAGACAGGGACTATGGCTACACCTTC.

CDR3: CASSLGSGAGNTIYF. The CDR3 bases are TGCGCCAGCAGTTTAGGGTCAGGGGCTGGAAACACCATATATTTT. The rearrangement links TRBV5-1 to TRBJ1-3, with D possibly TRBD1 on 6 matching bases. This CDR3 is 15 amino acids long. Per the germline V gene, CDR1 is SGHRS and CDR2 is YFSETQ. V was clipped by 5 bases and J by 2 bases, with 14 bases between them.

The chain joins TRBV25-1 to TRBJ1-1; D not certain. Germline lookup yields CDR1 MGHDK and CDR2 SYGVNS. This CDR3 has 15 residues. Trimming cost V 3 bases and J 0 bases, with 11 bases left between them. The CDR3 loop reads CASSEVSQVNTEAFF. DNA of the CDR3: TGTGCCAGCAGTGAGGTCTCACAAGTGAACACTGAAGCTTTCTTT.

The V call is TRBV19, the J call TRBJ1-1; TRBD1 matches 7 bases. Germline CDR1 LNHDA, CDR2 SQIVND (reference sequence). The length of the CDR3 is 11 residues. V lost 3 bases and J lost 11; bases outside the gene matches: 3. CDR3 amino acids: CASSIGTVAFF. The CDR3 DNA reads TGTGCCAGTAGTATTGGGACAGTGGCTTTCTTT.

This sequence joins TRBV30 and TRBJ2-3; possible D gene TRBD2, 5 bases. CDR3 size: 12 residues. V was pared by 3 bases and J by 6 bases, with 10 bases between. Per the germline V gene, CDR1 is GTSNPN and CDR2 is SVGIG (reference sequence). The CDR3 sequence is CAWRSGGDTQYF. CDR3 DNA: TGTGCCTGGAGATCAGGCGGGGATACGCAGTATTTT.

The chain combines TRBV19 with TRBJ1-5; 7 bases map to TRBD1. This CDR3 comprises 15 residues. Trimming removed 6 bases from V and 4 bases from J; junction bases left unmatched: 9. Germline CDR1 reads LNHDA; CDR2 reads SQIVND (reference sequence). DNA of the CDR3: TGTGCCAGTAGCGAACAGGGGAGTGGGAATCAGCCCCAGCATTTT. Its protein product is CASSEQGSGNQPQHF.

This chain uses TRBV13 with TRBJ2-7, with a weak D call TRBD1 (6 bases). CDR1 is PRHDT and CDR2 is FYEKMQ in the germline V gene (reference sequence). The CDR3 contains 14 residues. With 5 bases removed from V and 1 base from J, the gap between germline ends came to 12 bases. In nucleotides, the CDR3 is TGTGCCAGCAGCCAACAGGGACCATCCTACGAGCAGTACTTC. Translating gives CASSQQGPSYEQYF.

The V and J genes are TRBV5-1 and TRBJ1-2, with a weak D call TRBD1 (5 bases). The CDR3 has 12 residues. The V gene lost 4 bases and the J gene lost 6 bases, with 10 bases spanning the gap. Germline assignment: CDR1 SGHRS and CDR2 YFSETQ. DNA of the CDR3: TGCGCCAGCAGCCGGGACTTTGATGGCTACACCTTC. The encoded protein is CASSRDFDGYTF. Complete variable domain (other parts from reference TRBV5-1 and TRBJ1-2): KAGVTQTPRYLIKTRGQQVTLSCSPISGHRSVSWYQQTPGQGLQFLFEYFSETQRNKGNFPGRFSGRQFSNSRSEMNVSTLELGDSALYLCASSRDFDGYTFGSGTRLTVV.

V and J are TRBV11-3 and TRBJ2-7, with D possibly TRBD1 on 6 matching bases. V was trimmed by 3 bases and J by 7 bases, leaving 13 bases between them. CDR1 SGHNT and CDR2 YENEEA come from the germline V gene. The CDR3 consists of 13 residues. The CDR3 bases are TGTGCCAGCAGCTTTTCAGGGGCTAGGGAGCAGTACTTC. Its protein product is CASSFSGAREQYF.

V usage is TRBV28 and J usage is TRBJ1-2, with D tentatively TRBD1 (6 bases). Trimming pared 2 bases from V and 7 bases from J, leaving 11 bases between. Germline CDR1 reads MDHEN; CDR2 reads SYDVKM. This CDR3 has 13 residues. CDR3 sequence reads: CASSLPTGSGYTF. The CDR3 nucleotides read TGTGCCAGCAGTTTACCCACAGGGAGTGGCTACACCTTC.

The chain recombines TRBV2 with TRBJ2-5; TRBD1 might be the D (7 bases). Germline values: CDR1 SNHLY, CDR2 FYNNEI. Between the trimmed V and J ends, which lost 6 bases and 2 bases, there was a span of 10 bases. This CDR3 comprises 13 residues. As DNA, the CDR3 is TGTGCCAGCAGGGCAGGGGGGCAAGAGACCCAGTACTTC. This codes for CASRAGGQETQYF.

This sequence joins TRBV6-5 and TRBJ2-3; 8 bases map to TRBD1. The CDR3 spans 14 residues. Germline V gives CDR1 MNHEY, CDR2 SVGAGI. V dropped 5 bases and J dropped 8; count of bases not matched to a gene: 9. The DNA of the CDR3 is TGTGCCAGCAGTCCCCCTGGACAGGGAGGTACGCAGTATTTT. As protein: CASSPPGQGGTQYF.